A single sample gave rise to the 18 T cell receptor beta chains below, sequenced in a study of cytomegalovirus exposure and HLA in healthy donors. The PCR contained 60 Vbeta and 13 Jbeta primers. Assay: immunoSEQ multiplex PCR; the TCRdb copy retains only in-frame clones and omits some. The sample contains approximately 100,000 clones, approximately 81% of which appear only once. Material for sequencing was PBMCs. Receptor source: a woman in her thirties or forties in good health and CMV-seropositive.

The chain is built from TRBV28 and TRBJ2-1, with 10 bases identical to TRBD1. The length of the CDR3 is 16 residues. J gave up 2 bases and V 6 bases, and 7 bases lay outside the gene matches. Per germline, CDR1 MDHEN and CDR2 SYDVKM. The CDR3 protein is CASRQRTGGPYNEQFF. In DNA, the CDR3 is TGTGCCAGCAGACAAAGGACAGGGGGACCCTACAATGAGCAGTTCTTC.

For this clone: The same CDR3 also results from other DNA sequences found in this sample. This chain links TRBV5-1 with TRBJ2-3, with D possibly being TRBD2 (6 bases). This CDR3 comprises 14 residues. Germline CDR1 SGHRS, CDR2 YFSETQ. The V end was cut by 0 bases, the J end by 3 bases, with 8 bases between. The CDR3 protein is CASSLGGRTDTQYF. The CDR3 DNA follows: TGCGCCAGCAGCTTGGGAGGGAGGACAGATACGCAGTATTTT.

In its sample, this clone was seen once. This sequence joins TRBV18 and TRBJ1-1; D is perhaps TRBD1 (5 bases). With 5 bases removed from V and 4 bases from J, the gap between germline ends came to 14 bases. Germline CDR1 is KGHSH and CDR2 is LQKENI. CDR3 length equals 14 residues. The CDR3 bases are TGTGCCAGCTCAGAAGGGGTGTTAGGCACTGAAGCTTTCTTT. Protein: CASSEGVLGTEAFF.

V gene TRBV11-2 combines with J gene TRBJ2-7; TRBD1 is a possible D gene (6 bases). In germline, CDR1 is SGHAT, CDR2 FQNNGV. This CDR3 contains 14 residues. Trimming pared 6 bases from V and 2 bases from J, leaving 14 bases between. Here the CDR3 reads CASREQGATYEQYF. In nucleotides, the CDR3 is TGTGCCAGCAGGGAACAGGGTGCCACCTACGAGCAGTACTTC.

The CDR3: CASSNSGTETQYF. The CDR3 DNA reads as TGTGCCAGTAGTAATAGCGGGACGGAGACCCAGTACTTC. This chain uses TRBV19 with TRBJ2-5; 8 bases fit TRBD2. V shed 4 bases and J 5 bases; nucleotides not matched to a gene: 3. This CDR3 region has 13 residues. The V gene's germline CDR1 is LNHDA and CDR2 SQIVND (reference sequence).

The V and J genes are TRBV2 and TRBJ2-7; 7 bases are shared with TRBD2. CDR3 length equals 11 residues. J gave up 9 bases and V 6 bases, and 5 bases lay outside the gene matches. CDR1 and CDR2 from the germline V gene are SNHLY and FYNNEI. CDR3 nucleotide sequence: TGTGCCAGCAGGGCGTGGGAGGGGCAGTACTTC. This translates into CASRAWEGQYF.

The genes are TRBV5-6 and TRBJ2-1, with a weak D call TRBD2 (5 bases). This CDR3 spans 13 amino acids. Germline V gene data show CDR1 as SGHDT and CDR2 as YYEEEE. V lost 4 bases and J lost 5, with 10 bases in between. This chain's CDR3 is CASSAGRHNEQFF. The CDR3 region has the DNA TGTGCCAGCAGCGCGGGTCGTCACAATGAGCAGTTCTTC.

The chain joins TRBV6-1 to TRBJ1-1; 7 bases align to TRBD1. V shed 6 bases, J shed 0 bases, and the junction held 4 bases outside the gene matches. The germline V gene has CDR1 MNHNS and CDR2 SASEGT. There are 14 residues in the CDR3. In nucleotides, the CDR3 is TGTGCCAGCAGCAAAGACAGGGTGAACACTGAAGCTTTCTTT. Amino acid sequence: CASSKDRVNTEAFF.

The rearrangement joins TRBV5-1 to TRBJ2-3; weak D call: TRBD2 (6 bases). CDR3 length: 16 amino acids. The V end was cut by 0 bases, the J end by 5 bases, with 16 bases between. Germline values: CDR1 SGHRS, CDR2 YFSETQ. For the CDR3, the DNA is TGCGCCAGCAGCTTGGCCGGGACTGGGAAAGGAGATACGCAGTATTTT. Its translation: CASSLAGTGKGDTQYF.

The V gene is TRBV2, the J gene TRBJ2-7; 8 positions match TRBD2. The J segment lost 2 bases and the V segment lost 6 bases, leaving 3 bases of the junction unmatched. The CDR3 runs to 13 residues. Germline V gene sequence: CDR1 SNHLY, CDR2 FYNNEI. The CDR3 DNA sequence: TGTGCCAGCAGGCCGGGACTAGCCTACGAGCAGTACTTC. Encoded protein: CASRPGLAYEQYF.

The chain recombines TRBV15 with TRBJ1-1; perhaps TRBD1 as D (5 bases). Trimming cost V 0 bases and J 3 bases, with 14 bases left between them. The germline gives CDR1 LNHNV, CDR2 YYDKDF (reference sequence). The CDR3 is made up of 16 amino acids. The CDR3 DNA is TGTGCCACCAGCAGAGATTTAGTCCCGGGGGACACTGAAGCTTTCTTT. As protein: CATSRDLVPGDTEAFF.

CDR3 in DNA: TGTGCCAGTAGCCCCCTAGGGGGACAGGGTCTCTACGAGCAGTACTTC. Its translation is CASSPLGGQGLYEQYF. The V and J genes are TRBV19 and TRBJ2-7; 9 bases are shared with TRBD1. CDR3 length: 16 amino acids. J lost 3 bases, V lost 6 bases, and 12 bases had no gene match. Germline V lookup: CDR1 LNHDA, CDR2 SQIVND (reference sequence). Full variable domain (remainder filled in from reference TRBV19 and TRBJ2-7): DGGITQSPKYLFRKEGQNVTLSCEQNLNHDAMYWYRQDPGQGLRLIYYSQIVNDFQKGDIAEGYSVSREKKESFPLTVTSAQKNPTAFYLCASSPLGGQGLYEQYFGPGTRLTVT.

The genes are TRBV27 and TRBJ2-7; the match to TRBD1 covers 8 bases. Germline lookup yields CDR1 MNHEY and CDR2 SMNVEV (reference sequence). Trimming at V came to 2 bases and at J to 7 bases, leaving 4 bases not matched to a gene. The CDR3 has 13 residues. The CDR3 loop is CASSLQGAGEQYF. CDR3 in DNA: TGTGCCAGCAGTTTACAGGGGGCGGGGGAGCAGTACTTC.

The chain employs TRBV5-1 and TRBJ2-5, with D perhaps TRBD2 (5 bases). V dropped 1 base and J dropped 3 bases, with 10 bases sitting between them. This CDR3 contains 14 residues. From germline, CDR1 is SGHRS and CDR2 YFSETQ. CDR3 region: CASSLQRTEETQYF. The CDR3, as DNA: TGCGCCAGCAGCTTGCAGAGGACTGAAGAGACCCAGTACTTC.

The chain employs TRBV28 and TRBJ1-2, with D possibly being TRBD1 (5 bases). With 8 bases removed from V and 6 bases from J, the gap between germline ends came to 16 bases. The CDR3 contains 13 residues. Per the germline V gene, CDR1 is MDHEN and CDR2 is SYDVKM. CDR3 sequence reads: CASLPGGLNGYTF. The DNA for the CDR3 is TGTGCCAGCCTCCCGGGGGGATTAAATGGCTACACCTTC.

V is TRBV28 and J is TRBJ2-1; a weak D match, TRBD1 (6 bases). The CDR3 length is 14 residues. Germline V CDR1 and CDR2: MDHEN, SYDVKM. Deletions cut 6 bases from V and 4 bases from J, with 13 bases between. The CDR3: CASRKGVAYNEQFF. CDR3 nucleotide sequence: TGTGCCAGCAGAAAGGGGGTGGCTTACAATGAGCAGTTCTTC.

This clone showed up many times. The CDR3 sequence is CASSSPQAGQETQYF. CDR3 bases: TGTGCCAGCAGTTCTCCGCAAGCAGGCCAAGAGACCCAGTACTTC. The V and J genes are TRBV6-5 and TRBJ2-5, with D unresolved. This CDR3 is 15 amino acids long. Germline V gene lookup returns CDR1 MNHEY and CDR2 SVGAGI. V was shortened by 4 bases and J by 1 base, with 13 bases between the two germline ends.

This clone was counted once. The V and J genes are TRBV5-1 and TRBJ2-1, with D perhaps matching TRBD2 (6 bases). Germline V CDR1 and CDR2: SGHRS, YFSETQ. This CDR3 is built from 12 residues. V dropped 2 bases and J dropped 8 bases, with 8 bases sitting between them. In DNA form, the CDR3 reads TGCGCCAGCAGCTTCGGGGGTGATGAGCAGTTCTTC. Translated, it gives CASSFGGDEQFF.